This T cell receptor beta chain was documented in a study of T-cell memory formation after mild COVID-19. TCRdb re-called the 5' RACE reads with MiXCR, one entry per CDR3 protein. The data contain some 130,000 distinct CDR3 sequences, 20% to 25% of them singletons. With 0 bases removed from V and 4 bases from J, the gap between germline ends came to 10 bases. Germline assignment: CDR1 LGHNA and CDR2 YNFKEQ. CDR3 length: 14 amino acids. Sequencing input: PBMCs or a T cell subset sorted from them (not recorded which). The genes are TRBV4-2 and TRBJ2-7; D not resolved. The TCR sequence derives from an adult woman who had mild COVID-19 (a few samples of this study predate the infection). Cell type and time point are not known. In nucleotides, the CDR3 is TGTGCCAGCAGCCAAGAGAAACTCGGGTACGAGCAGTACTTC. As protein: CASSQEKLGYEQYF.